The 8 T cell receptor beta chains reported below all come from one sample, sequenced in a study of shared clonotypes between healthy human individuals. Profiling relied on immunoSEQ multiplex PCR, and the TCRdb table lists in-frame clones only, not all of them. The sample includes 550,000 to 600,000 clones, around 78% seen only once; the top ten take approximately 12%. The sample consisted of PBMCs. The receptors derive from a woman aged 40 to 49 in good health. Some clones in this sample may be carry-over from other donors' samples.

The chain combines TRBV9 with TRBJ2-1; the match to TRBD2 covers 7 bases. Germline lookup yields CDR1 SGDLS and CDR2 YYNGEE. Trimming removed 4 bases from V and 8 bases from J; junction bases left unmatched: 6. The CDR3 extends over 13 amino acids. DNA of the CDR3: TGTGCCAGCAGCCCGGGACTAAATTATGAGCAGTTCTTC. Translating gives CASSPGLNYEQFF.

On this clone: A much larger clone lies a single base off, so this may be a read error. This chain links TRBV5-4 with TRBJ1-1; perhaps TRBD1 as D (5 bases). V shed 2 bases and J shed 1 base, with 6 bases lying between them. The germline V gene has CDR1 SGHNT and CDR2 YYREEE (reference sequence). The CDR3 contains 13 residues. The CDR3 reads CASSFTGNTEAFF. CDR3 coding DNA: TGTGCCAGCAGCTTTACAGGGAACACTGAAGCTTTCTTT. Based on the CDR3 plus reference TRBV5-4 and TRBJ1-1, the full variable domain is ETGVTQSPTHLIKTRGQQVTLRCSSQSGHNTVSWYQQALGQGPQFIFQYYREEENGRGNFPPRFSGLQFPNYSSELNVNALELDDSALYLCASSFTGNTEAFFGQGTRLTVV.

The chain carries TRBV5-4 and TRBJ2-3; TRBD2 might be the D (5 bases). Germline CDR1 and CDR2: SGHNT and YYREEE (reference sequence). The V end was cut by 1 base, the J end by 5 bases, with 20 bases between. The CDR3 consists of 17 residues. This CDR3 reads CASSLSVGTSGQDTQYF. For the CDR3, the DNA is TGTGCCAGCAGCTTGTCGGTGGGAACTAGTGGGCAAGATACGCAGTATTTT.

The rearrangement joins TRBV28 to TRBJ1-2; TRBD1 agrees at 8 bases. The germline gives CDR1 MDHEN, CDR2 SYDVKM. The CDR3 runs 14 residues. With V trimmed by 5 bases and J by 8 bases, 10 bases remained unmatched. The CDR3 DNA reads TGTGCCAGCAGTCTGCCGGGACAGGCCGGGGGCTACACCTTC. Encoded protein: CASSLPGQAGGYTF.

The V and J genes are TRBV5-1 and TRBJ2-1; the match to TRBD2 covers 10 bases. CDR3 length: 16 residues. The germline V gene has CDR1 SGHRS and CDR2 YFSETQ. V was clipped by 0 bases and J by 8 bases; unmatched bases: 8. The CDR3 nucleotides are TGCGCCAGCAGCTTGGATCCTAGCGGGAGTTCCCATGAGCAGTTCTTC. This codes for CASSLDPSGSSHEQFF. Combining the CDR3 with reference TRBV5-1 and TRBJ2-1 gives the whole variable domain KAGVTQTPRYLIKTRGQQVTLSCSPISGHRSVSWYQQTPGQGLQFLFEYFSETQRNKGNFPGRFSGRQFSNSRSEMNVSTLELGDSALYLCASSLDPSGSSHEQFFGPGTRLTVL.

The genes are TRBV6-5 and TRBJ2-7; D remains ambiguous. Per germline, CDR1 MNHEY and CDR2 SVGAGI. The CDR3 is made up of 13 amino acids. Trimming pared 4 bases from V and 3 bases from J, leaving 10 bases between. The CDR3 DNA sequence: TGTGCCAGCAGTTTTCGACAATTCTACGAGCAGTACTTC. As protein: CASSFRQFYEQYF.

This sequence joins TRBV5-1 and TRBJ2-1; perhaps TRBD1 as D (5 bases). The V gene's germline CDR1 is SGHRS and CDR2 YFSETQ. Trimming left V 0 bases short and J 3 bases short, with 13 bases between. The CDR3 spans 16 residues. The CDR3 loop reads CASSLDQGELYNEQFF. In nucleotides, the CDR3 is TGCGCCAGCAGCTTGGACCAAGGGGAACTCTACAATGAGCAGTTCTTC.

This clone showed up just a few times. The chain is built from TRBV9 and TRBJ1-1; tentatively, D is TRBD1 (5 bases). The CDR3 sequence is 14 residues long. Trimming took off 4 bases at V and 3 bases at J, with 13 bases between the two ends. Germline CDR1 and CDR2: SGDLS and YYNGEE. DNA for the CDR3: TGTGCCAGCAGCTCGCCGGGGGAATACACTGAAGCTTTCTTT. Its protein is CASSSPGEYTEAFF.